Listed here are 17 T cell receptor beta chains from one sample, sequenced in a study of cytomegalovirus exposure and HLA in healthy donors. The data were produced by immunoSEQ multiplex PCR, yet TCRdb's version contains in-frame clones alone and is incomplete. Of roughly 120,000 clones in the sample, around 94% were seen once. Specimen: PBMCs. Receptor source: a woman under 30 in good health and CMV-seronegative.

This clone was found once. V usage is TRBV7-9 and J usage is TRBJ2-7, with D maybe TRBD1 (6 bases). There are 15 residues in the CDR3. V was clipped by 5 bases and J by 1 base, with 15 bases between them. CDR1 is SEHNR and CDR2 is FQNEAQ in the germline V gene (reference sequence). The CDR3, as DNA: TGTGCCAGCAGCCAAATAGGGGGAAGGTCCTACGAGCAGTACTTC. Translating it yields CASSQIGGRSYEQYF. Based on the CDR3 plus reference TRBV7-9 and TRBJ2-7, the full variable domain is DTGVSQNPRHKITKRGQNVTFRCDPISEHNRLYWYRQTLGQGPEFLTYFQNEAQLEKSRLLSDRFSAERPKGSFSTLEIQRTEQGDSAMYLCASSQIGGRSYEQYFGPGTRLTVT.

The CDR3 is CASSLGQVMNTEAFF. CDR3 nucleotides: TGTGCCAGCAGCTTGGGTCAGGTCATGAACACTGAAGCTTTCTTT. V is TRBV5-4 and J is TRBJ1-1; D gene unclear. The CDR3 is 15 residues long. V lost 0 bases, J lost 0 bases, and 9 bases lay in between. Germline values: CDR1 SGHNT, CDR2 YYREEE (reference sequence).

This clone was found once. V and J are TRBV7-9 and TRBJ1-2; 7 bases line up with TRBD1. Trimming at V came to 3 bases and at J to 3 bases, leaving 7 bases not matched to a gene. Germline-derived CDR1 and CDR2 are SEHNR and FQNEAQ (reference sequence). The CDR3 sequence is 15 residues long. The CDR3 nucleotides are TGTGCCAGCAGCTTGGGCGAGGGGGCTGACTATGGCTACACCTTC. It is translated as CASSLGEGADYGYTF.

The J gene is TRBJ1-4, the V gene TRBV10-2, with D unclear. The germline CDR1 and CDR2 sequences are WSHSY and SAAADI. V gave up 4 bases and J gave up 0 bases, with 9 bases separating them. The CDR3 sequence is 15 residues long. Written as DNA, the CDR3 is TGCGCCAGCAGTGTAGATCAGGCAACTAATGAAAAACTGTTTTTT. This codes for CASSVDQATNEKLFF.

The CDR3 here is CASSSSETGEYF. CDR3 in DNA: TGTGCCAGCAGCTCCAGCGAGACAGGGGAGTACTTC. The V gene is TRBV7-9, the J gene TRBJ2-7; 8 nucleotides line up with TRBD1. The J segment lost 11 bases and the V segment lost 4 bases, leaving 7 bases of the junction unmatched. There are 12 residues in the CDR3. CDR1 and CDR2 (germline): SEHNR, FQNEAQ (reference sequence).

This clone was seen once. This chain uses TRBV5-1 with TRBJ2-7; D gene uncertain. Per the germline V gene, CDR1 is SGHRS and CDR2 is YFSETQ. The CDR3 sequence is 15 residues long. V was pared by 0 bases and J by 2 bases, with 12 bases between. The CDR3 loop reads CASSLVGNPAYEQYF. CDR3 sequence (DNA): TGCGCCAGCAGCTTGGTTGGCAATCCAGCCTACGAGCAGTACTTC. The complete variable domain, with remaining parts taken from reference TRBV5-1 and TRBJ2-7, reads KAGVTQTPRYLIKTRGQQVTLSCSPISGHRSVSWYQQTPGQGLQFLFEYFSETQRNKGNFPGRFSGRQFSNSRSEMNVSTLELGDSALYLCASSLVGNPAYEQYFGPGTRLTVT.

The chain couples TRBV28 to TRBJ1-5; possible D gene TRBD1, 5 bases. In germline, CDR1 is MDHEN, CDR2 SYDVKM. Trimming cost V 5 bases and J 1 base, with 6 bases left between them. The CDR3 covers 13 residues. The CDR3 region is CASSRGSNQPQHF. CDR3 coding DNA: TGTGCCAGCAGTAGGGGAAGCAATCAGCCCCAGCATTTT.

This clone was counted a single time. The chain joins TRBV18 to TRBJ1-3; D unresolved. This CDR3 is built from 13 residues. The V gene lost 8 bases and the J gene lost 4 bases, with 12 bases spanning the gap. Germline CDR1 and CDR2: KGHSH and LQKENI. The DNA for the CDR3 is TGTGCCAGCCGAGGTGCGGGGGGAAACACCATATATTTT. Its translation is CASRGAGGNTIYF.

The rearrangement joins TRBV5-1 to TRBJ2-7; the match to TRBD2 covers 11 bases. V shed 4 bases, J shed 3 bases, and the junction held 6 bases outside the gene matches. Germline loops: CDR1 SGHRS, CDR2 YFSETQ. The CDR3 runs to 15 residues. The CDR3 nucleotides are TGCGCCAGCAGCAAGACTAGCGGGGTGATCTACGAGCAGTACTTC. This encodes CASSKTSGVIYEQYF.

This clone was seen only once. V and J are TRBV4-1 and TRBJ1-1, with 8 bases matching TRBD1. The germline CDR1 and CDR2 sequences are MGHRA and YSYEKL. Trimming at V came to 4 bases and at J to 3 bases, leaving 7 bases not matched to a gene. The CDR3 is 15 residues long. The CDR3 spells CASSRATGAYTEAFF. The CDR3 region has the DNA TGCGCCAGCAGCCGAGCGACAGGGGCGTACACTGAAGCTTTCTTT.

The chain joins TRBV9 to TRBJ2-2; 9 bases are shared with TRBD1. The CDR3 sequence is 15 residues long. V trimming: 3 bases; J trimming: 6 bases; junction bases outside the gene matches: 6. CDR1 SGDLS and CDR2 YYNGEE come from the germline V gene. CDR3 nucleotide sequence: TGTGCCAGCAGCGCACAGGGGGCCGGGGCCGGGGAGCTGTTTTTT. Encoded protein: CASSAQGAGAGELFF.

The V call is TRBV19, the J call TRBJ2-5; 7 nucleotides agree with TRBD2. The CDR3 consists of 16 residues. Germline V gene sequence: CDR1 LNHDA, CDR2 SQIVND (reference sequence). J gave up 8 bases and V 0 bases, and 12 bases lay outside the gene matches. CDR3 DNA sequence: TGTGCCAGTAGTATAGATCTTGGGCGGGGAGGGAGAACCCAGTACTTC. Translated, it gives CASSIDLGRGGRTQYF.

This sequence joins TRBV13 and TRBJ2-1; the match to TRBD2 covers 8 bases. Germline CDR1 reads PRHDT; CDR2 reads FYEKMQ (reference sequence). The CDR3 is 17 amino acids. Trimming at V came to 3 bases and at J to 1 base, leaving 8 bases not matched to a gene. DNA for the CDR3: TGTGCCAGCAGCTTCCCACAAGCGGGAGCGTCCTACAATGAGCAGTTCTTC. Translating gives CASSFPQAGASYNEQFF.

A remark on this clone: Its ends do not fully match the called genes, so a read error is possible. The rearrangement uses TRBV5-1 and TRBJ2-7; 9 nucleotides align to TRBD1. This CDR3 spans 13 amino acids. Germline V gene data show CDR1 as SGHRS and CDR2 as YFSETQ. The CDR3 bases are TGCGCCAGCAGCTTGGGGACAGGGGCTCTTTCTAACTTC. This sequence encodes CASSLGTGALSNF.

J is TRBJ2-7 and V is TRBV2; TRBD2 matches at 7 bases. This CDR3 has 15 residues. Germline V CDR1 and CDR2: SNHLY, FYNNEI. With 9 bases clipped from V and 3 bases from J, the junction kept 14 bases outside the gene matches. The CDR3 loop is CASTFEAGAGYEQYF. The DNA for the CDR3 is TGTGCCAGTACCTTCGAGGCGGGAGCCGGCTACGAGCAGTACTTC.

The genes are TRBV10-3 and TRBJ2-7; a possible D gene is TRBD1 (6 bases). Germline CDR1 ENHRY, CDR2 SYGVKD. The V end lost 10 bases, the J end lost 5 bases, and 21 bases lay between the germline ends. The CDR3 is 14 residues long. CDR3 DNA: TGTGCCACCCAATATAACGACAGGTTGAACGAGCAGTACTTC. Its translation is CATQYNDRLNEQYF.

This sequence joins TRBV7-2 and TRBJ2-3; TRBD2 aligns across 9 bases. The CDR3 is made up of 16 amino acids. Germline CDR1 is SGHTA and CDR2 is FQGNSA. The trim removed 2 bases at V and 2 bases at J, leaving 5 bases unmatched. CDR3 protein: CASSLFSGSDTDTQYF. CDR3 DNA: TGTGCCAGCAGCTTATTTAGCGGGAGCGACACAGATACGCAGTATTTT.